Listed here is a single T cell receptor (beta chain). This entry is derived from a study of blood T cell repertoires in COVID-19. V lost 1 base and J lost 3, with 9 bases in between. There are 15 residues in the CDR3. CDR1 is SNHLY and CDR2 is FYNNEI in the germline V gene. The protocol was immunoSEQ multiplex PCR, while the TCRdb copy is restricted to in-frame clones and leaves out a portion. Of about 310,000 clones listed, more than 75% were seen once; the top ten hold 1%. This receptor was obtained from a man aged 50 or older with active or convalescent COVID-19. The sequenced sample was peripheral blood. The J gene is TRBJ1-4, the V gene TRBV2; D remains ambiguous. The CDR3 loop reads CASSEDWAANEKLFF. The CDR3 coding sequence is TGTGCCAGCAGTGAAGATTGGGCAGCTAATGAAAAACTGTTTTTT.